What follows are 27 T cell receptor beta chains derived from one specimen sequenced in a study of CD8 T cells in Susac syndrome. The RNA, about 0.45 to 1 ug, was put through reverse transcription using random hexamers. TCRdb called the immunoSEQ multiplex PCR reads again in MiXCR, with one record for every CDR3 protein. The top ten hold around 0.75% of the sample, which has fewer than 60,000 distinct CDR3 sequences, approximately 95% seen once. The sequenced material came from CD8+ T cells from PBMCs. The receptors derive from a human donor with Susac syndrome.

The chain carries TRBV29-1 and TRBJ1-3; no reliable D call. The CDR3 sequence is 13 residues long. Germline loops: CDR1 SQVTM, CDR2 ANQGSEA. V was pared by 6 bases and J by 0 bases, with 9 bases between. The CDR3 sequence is CSVYTASGNTIYF. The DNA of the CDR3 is TGCAGCGTATATACCGCCTCTGGAAACACCATATATTTT.

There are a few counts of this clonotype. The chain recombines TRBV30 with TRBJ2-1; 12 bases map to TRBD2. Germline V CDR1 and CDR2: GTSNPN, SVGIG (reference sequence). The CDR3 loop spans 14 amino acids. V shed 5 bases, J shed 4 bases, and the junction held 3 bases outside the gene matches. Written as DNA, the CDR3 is TGTGCCTGGTTCCTAGCGGGGGGGTACAATGAGCAGTTCTTC. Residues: CAWFLAGGYNEQFF.

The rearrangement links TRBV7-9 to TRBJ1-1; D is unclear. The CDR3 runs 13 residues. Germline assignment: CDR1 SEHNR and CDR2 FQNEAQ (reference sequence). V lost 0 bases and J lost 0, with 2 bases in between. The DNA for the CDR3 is TGTGCCAGCAGCTTAGCCCTGAACACTGAAGCTTTCTTT. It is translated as CASSLALNTEAFF.

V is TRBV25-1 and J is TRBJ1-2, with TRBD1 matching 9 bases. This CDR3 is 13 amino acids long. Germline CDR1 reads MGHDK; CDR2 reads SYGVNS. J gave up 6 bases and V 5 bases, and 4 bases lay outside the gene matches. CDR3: CASSRTGDNGYTF. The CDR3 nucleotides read TGTGCCAGCAGTCGGACAGGGGATAATGGCTACACCTTC.

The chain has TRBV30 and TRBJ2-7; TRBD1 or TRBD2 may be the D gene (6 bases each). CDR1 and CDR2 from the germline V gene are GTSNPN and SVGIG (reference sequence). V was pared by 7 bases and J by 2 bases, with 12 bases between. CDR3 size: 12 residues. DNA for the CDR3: TGTGCCTCCCAGGGGACTGCCTACGAGCAGTACTTC. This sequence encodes CASQGTAYEQYF.

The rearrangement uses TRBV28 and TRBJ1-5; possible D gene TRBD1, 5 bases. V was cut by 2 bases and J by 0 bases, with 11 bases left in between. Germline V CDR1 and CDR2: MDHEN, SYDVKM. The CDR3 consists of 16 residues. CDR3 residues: CASSLSGTYSNQPQHF. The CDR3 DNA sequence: TGTGCCAGCAGTTTAAGTGGGACCTATAGCAATCAGCCCCAGCATTTT. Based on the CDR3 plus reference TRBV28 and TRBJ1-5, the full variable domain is DVKVTQSSRYLVKRTGEKVFLECVQDMDHENMFWYRQDPGLGLRLIYFSYDVKMKEKGDIPEGYSVSREKKERFSLILESASTNQTSMYLCASSLSGTYSNQPQHFGDGTRLSIL.

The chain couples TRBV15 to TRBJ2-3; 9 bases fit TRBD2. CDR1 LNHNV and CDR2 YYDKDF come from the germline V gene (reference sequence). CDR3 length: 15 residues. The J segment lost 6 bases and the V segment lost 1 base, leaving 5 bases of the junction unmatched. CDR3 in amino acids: CATSRAGGGADTQYF. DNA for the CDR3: TGTGCCACCAGCAGAGCTGGCGGGGGGGCGGATACGCAGTATTTT.

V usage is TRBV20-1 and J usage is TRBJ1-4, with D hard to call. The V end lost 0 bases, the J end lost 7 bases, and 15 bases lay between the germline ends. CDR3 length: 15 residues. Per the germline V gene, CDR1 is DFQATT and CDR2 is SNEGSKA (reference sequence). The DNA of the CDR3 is TGCAGTGCTAGAGATGCGTGGCCTCTAGGTGAAAAACTGTTTTTT. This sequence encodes CSARDAWPLGEKLFF.

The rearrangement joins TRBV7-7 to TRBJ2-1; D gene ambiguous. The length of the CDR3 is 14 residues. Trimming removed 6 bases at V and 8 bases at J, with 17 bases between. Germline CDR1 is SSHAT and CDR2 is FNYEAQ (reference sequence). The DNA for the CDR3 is TGTGCCAGCAGTCCTATGGGCCTGGGGTATGAGCAGTTCTTC. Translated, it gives CASSPMGLGYEQFF.

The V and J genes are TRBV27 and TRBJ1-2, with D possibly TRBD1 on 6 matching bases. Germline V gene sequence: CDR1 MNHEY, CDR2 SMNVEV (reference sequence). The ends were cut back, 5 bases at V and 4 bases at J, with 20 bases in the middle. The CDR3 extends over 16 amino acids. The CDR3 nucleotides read TGTGCCAGCAGTCTCACAGGGTCCCCTTCACCCTATGGCTACACCTTC. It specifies CASSLTGSPSPYGYTF.

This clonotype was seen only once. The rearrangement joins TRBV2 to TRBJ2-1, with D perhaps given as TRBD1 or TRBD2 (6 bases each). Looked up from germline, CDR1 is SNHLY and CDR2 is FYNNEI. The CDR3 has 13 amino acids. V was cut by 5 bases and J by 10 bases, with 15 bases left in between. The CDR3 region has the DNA TGTGCCAGCAGTCAGGACCCCGGGGGCGAGCAGTTCTTC. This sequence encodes CASSQDPGGEQFF.

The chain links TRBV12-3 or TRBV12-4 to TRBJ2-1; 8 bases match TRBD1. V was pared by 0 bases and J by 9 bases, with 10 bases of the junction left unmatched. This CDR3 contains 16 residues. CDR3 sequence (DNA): TGTGCCAGCAGTTTAGCGCCTTTTCAGGGGGCTAGTGAGCAGTTCTTC. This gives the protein CASSLAPFQGASEQFF.

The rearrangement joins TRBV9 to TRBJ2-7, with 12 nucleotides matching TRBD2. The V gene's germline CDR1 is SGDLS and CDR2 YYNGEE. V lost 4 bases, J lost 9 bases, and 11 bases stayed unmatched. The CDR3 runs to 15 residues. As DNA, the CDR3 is TGTGCCAGCAGCCCTGGGGGGACTAGCGGGTTTGTGCAGTACTTC. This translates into CASSPGGTSGFVQYF.

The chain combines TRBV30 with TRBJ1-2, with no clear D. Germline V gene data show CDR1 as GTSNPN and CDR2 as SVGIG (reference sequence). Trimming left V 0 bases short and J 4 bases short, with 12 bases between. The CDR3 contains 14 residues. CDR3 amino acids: CAWSVEEVGYGYTF. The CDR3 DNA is TGTGCCTGGAGTGTGGAGGAAGTTGGCTATGGCTACACCTTC. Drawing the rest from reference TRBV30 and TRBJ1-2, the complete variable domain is SQTIHQWPATLVQPVGSPLSLECTVEGTSNPNLYWYRQAAGRGLQLLFYSVGIGQISSEVPQNLSASRPQDRQFILSSKKLLLSDSGFYLCAWSVEEVGYGYTFGSGTRLTVV.

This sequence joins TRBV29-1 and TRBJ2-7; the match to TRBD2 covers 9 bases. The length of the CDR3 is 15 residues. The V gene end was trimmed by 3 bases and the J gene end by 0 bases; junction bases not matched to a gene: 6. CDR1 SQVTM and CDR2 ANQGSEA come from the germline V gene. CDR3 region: CSVEGSGGSSYEQYF. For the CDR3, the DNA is TGCAGCGTTGAGGGGAGCGGGGGGAGCTCCTACGAGCAGTACTTC.

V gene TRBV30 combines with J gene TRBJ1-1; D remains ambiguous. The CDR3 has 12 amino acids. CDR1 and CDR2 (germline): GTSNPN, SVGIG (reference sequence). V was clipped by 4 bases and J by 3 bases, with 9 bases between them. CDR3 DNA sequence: TGTGCCTGGATTCGGGAAGACACTGAAGCTTTCTTT. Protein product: CAWIREDTEAFF.

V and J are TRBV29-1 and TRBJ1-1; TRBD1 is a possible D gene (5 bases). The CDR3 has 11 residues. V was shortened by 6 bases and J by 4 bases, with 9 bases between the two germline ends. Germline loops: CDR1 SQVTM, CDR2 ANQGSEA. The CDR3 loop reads CSVGGGTEAFF. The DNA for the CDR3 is TGCAGCGTGGGGGGGGGCACTGAAGCTTTCTTT.

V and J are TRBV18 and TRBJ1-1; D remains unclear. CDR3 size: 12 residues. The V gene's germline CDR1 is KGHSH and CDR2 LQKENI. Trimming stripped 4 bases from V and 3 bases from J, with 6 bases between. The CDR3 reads CASSRGYTEAFF. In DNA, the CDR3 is TGTGCCAGCTCACGAGGGTACACTGAAGCTTTCTTT.

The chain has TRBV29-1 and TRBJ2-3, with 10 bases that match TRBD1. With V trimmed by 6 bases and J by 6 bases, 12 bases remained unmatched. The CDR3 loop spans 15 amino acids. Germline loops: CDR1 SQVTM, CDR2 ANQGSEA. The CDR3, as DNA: TGCAGCGTGGAGGGGACAGGGGAAGTTGCGGATACGCAGTATTTT. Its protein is CSVEGTGEVADTQYF.

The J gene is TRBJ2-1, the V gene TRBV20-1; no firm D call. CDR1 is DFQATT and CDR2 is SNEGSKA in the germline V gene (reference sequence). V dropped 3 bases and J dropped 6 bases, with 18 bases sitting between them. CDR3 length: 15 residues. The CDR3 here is CSARTIQGPSNEQFF. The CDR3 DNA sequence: TGCAGTGCTAGGACGATACAAGGCCCCTCCAATGAGCAGTTCTTC.

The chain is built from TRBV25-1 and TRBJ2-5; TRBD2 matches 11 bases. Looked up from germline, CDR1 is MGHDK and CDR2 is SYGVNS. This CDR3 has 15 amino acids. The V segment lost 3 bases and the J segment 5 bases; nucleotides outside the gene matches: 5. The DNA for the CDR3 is TGTGCCAGCAGTGACACTAGCGGGGGTTGGGAGACCCAGTACTTC. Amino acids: CASSDTSGGWETQYF.

The CDR3 DNA is TGTGCCAGCAGCCACAAGGACAGGGTTGCTTTCTTT. It codes for CASSHKDRVAFF. The chain is built from TRBV4-2 and TRBJ1-1; TRBD1 matches at 8 bases. Germline V gene data show CDR1 as LGHNA and CDR2 as YNFKEQ. The junction had 5 bases not matched to a gene; V was cut back by 3 bases and J by 11 bases. The CDR3 contains 12 residues.

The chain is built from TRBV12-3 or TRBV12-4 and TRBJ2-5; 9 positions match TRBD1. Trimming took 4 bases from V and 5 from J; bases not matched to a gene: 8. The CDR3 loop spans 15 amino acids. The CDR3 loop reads CASSSPGQGWETQYF. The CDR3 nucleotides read TGTGCCAGCAGTTCCCCCGGACAGGGGTGGGAGACCCAGTACTTC.

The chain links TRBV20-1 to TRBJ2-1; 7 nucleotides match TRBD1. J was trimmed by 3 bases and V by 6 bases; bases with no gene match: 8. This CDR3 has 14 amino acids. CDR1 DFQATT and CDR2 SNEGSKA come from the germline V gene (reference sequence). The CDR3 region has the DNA TGCAGTGCCCTAGGGGGCGCCGACTACAATGAGCAGTTCTTC. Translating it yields CSALGGADYNEQFF.

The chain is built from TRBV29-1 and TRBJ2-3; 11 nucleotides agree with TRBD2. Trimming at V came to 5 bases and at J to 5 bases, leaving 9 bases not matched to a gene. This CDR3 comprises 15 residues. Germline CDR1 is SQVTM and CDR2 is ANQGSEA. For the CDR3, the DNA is TGCAGCGTTACCGGGACTACTAGCGGGGGAGATACGCAGTATTTT. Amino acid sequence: CSVTGTTSGGDTQYF.

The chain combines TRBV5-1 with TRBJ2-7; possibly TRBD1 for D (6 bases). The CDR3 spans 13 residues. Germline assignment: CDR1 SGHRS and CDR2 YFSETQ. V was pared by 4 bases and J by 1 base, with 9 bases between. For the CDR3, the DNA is TGCGCCAGCAGCGGACAGAATTCCTACGAGCAGTACTTC. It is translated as CASSGQNSYEQYF.

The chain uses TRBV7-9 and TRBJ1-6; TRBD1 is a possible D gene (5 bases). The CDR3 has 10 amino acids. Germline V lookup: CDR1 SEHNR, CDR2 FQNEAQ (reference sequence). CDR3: CAFGDSPLHF. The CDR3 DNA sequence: TGTGCGTTTGGGGACTCACCCCTCCACTTT.